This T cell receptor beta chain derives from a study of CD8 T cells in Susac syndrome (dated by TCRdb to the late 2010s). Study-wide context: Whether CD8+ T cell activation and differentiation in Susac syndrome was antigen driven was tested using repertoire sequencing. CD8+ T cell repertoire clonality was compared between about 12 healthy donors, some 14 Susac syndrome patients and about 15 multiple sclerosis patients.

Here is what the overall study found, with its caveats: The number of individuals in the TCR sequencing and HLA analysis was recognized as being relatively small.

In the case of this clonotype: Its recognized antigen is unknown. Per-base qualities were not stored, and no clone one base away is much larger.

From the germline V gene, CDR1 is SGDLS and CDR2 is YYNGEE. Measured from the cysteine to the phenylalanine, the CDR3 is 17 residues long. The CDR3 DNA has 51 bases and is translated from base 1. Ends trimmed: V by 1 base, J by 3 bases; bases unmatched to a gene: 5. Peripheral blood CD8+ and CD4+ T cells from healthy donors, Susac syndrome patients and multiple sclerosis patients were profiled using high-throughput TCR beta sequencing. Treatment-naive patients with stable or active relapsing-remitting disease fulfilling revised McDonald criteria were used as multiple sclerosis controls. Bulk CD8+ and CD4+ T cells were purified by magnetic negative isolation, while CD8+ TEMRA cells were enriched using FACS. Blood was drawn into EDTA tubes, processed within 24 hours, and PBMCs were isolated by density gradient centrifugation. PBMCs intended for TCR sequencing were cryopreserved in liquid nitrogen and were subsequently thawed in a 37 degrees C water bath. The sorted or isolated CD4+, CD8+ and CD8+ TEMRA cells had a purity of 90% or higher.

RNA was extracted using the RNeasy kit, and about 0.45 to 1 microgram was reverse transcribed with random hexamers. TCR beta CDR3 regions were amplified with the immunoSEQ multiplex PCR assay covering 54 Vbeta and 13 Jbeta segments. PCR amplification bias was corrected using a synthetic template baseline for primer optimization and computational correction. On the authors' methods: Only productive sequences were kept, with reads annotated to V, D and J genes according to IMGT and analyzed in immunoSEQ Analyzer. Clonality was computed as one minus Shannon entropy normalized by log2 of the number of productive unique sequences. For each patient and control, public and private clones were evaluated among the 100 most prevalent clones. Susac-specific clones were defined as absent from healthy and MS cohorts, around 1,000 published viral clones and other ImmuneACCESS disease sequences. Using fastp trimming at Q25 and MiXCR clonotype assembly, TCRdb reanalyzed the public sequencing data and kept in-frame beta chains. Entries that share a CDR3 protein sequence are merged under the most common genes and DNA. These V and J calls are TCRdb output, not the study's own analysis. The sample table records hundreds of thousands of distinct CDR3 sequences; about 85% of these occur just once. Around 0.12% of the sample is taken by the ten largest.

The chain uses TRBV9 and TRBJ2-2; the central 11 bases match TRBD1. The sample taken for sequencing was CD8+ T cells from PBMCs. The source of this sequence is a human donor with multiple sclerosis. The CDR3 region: CASSVPWTGGDTGELFF. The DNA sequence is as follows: TGTGCCAGCAGCGTACCTTGGACAGGGGGCGACACCGGGGAGCTGTTTTTT.